The 30 T cell receptor beta chains below come from one sample, sequenced in a study of cytomegalovirus exposure and HLA in healthy donors. 60 Vbeta and 13 Jbeta primers were used in PCR. Data came from immunoSEQ multiplex PCR; TCRdb stores just in-frame clones and leaves some out. The data contain around 140,000 clones, 75% to 80% of them singletons. Sequenced: PBMCs. Source of these receptors: a male donor in good health and CMV-seronegative.

This clone has only a few counts. The chain recombines TRBV6-1 with TRBJ2-3; 11 bases align to TRBD2. This CDR3 has 17 amino acids. Germline CDR1 reads MNHNS; CDR2 reads SASEGT. V shed 1 base, J shed 7 bases, and the junction held 10 bases outside the gene matches. The CDR3 spells CASSEGDSGGARNTQYF. CDR3 DNA: TGTGCCAGCAGTGAAGGGGATAGCGGGGGGGCCCGAAATACGCAGTATTTT.

This chain links TRBV6-5 with TRBJ1-3; D not certain. The CDR3 loop spans 15 amino acids. The V end was cut by 6 bases, the J end by 0 bases, with 12 bases between. Germline V gene lookup returns CDR1 MNHEY and CDR2 SVGAGI. CDR3 sequence (DNA): TGTGCCAGCAGGCTTACAGAAATCTCTGGAAACACCATATATTTT. It specifies CASRLTEISGNTIYF.

This clone appeared a few times. The V call is TRBV6-6, the J call TRBJ2-7; 9 positions match TRBD2. The germline V gene has CDR1 MNHNY and CDR2 SVGAGI (reference sequence). This CDR3 is built from 13 residues. The J segment lost 2 bases and the V segment lost 6 bases, leaving 2 bases of the junction unmatched. CDR3 residues: CASSQREAYEQYF. The CDR3 region has the DNA TGTGCCAGCAGCCAGCGGGAGGCCTACGAGCAGTACTTC.

Points on this clone: The germline gene is not matched at one end of the junction; a read error may be the cause. V and J are TRBV7-7 and TRBJ2-2, with D perhaps matching TRBD2 (6 bases). The germline V gene has CDR1 SSHAT and CDR2 FNYEAQ (reference sequence). The CDR3 has 15 residues. The DNA of the CDR3 is TGTGCTAGCAGCCCCTCTAGCGTGGGCACCGGGGAGCTGTTTTTT. Amino acid sequence: CASSPSSVGTGELFF.

The chain carries TRBV5-4 and TRBJ1-2; 8 nucleotides agree with TRBD1. From germline, CDR1 is SGHNT and CDR2 YYREEE (reference sequence). CDR3 size: 14 residues. Trimming cost V 4 bases and J 5 bases; bases outside gene matches: 7. CDR3 region: CASSVKGQAYGYTF. The CDR3 bases are TGTGCCAGCAGCGTCAAGGGACAGGCGTATGGCTACACCTTC.

This clone was counted once. The chain carries TRBV2 and TRBJ2-5, with TRBD1 identical over 9 bases. This CDR3 spans 13 amino acids. Trimming took 6 bases from V and 6 from J; bases not matched to a gene: 5. CDR1 SNHLY and CDR2 FYNNEI come from the germline V gene. CDR3 nucleotide sequence: TGTGCCAGCAGAACACAGGGGGCACAGACCCAGTACTTC. Its translation is CASRTQGAQTQYF.

The rearrangement joins TRBV29-1 to TRBJ2-2; TRBD2 aligns across 11 bases. There are 14 residues in the CDR3. V dropped 6 bases and J dropped 7; count of bases not matched to a gene: 7. The germline V gene has CDR1 SQVTM and CDR2 ANQGSEA. CDR3 region: CSVSTSGISGELFF. CDR3 sequence (DNA): TGCAGCGTGTCGACTAGCGGGATAAGCGGGGAGCTGTTTTTT.

The chain couples TRBV6-6 to TRBJ2-1; the D gene is possibly TRBD2 (5 bases). This CDR3 region has 15 residues. The ends were cut back, 2 bases at V and 4 bases at J, with 12 bases in the middle. Germline loops: CDR1 MNHNY, CDR2 SVGAGI (reference sequence). The CDR3 region has the DNA TGTGCCAGCAGTTACGGCGGGTCCTTTTACAATGAGCAGTTCTTC. This encodes CASSYGGSFYNEQFF.

This chain connects TRBV7-3 to TRBJ2-7; 9 bases are a match to TRBD2. The CDR3 is 14 amino acids. The V gene end was trimmed by 2 bases and the J gene end by 2 bases; junction bases not matched to a gene: 1. Germline V gives CDR1 SGHTA, CDR2 FQGTGA. CDR3 nucleotide sequence: TGTGCCAGCAGCTTAGGCGGGGGGGCCTACGAGCAGTACTTC. It yields the protein CASSLGGGAYEQYF.

In its sample, this clone was seen a few times. V usage is TRBV19 and J usage is TRBJ2-7; D is uncertain. Trimming took 6 bases from V and 1 from J, leaving 10 bases between them. The CDR3 sequence is 13 residues long. CDR1 is LNHDA, CDR2 SQIVND, per germline (reference sequence). Here the CDR3 reads CASRLRGSYEQYF. The CDR3 DNA reads as TGTGCCAGTAGGCTAAGAGGTTCCTACGAGCAGTACTTC.

The chain links TRBV5-1 to TRBJ1-1; a weak D match, TRBD1 (6 bases). From germline, CDR1 is SGHRS and CDR2 YFSETQ. The ends were cut back, 4 bases at V and 1 base at J, with 23 bases in the middle. CDR3 length equals 18 residues. The DNA for the CDR3 is TGCGCCAGCAGCGCGGCAGCAGCTTGGGACACCGGGAACACTGAAGCTTTCTTT. Protein sequence: CASSAAAAWDTGNTEAFF.

CDR3 in DNA: TGTGCCAGCAGCTTGGCCAGGGGCATCTCCTACGAGCAGTACTTC. This translates into CASSLARGISYEQYF. The V gene is TRBV5-8, the J gene TRBJ2-5; D might be TRBD1 (6 bases). Judging by the DNA end, TRBJ2-7 fits better; the J call may be wrong. This CDR3 region has 15 residues. Germline CDR1 and CDR2: SGHTS and YDEGEE.

This chain joins TRBV6-1 and TRBJ1-3; a possible D gene is TRBD1 (5 bases). Trimming removed 6 bases from V and 2 bases from J, with 8 bases in between. This CDR3 has 13 amino acids. Germline loops: CDR1 MNHNS, CDR2 SASEGT. CDR3 loop: CASRQEPGNTIYF. CDR3 nucleotides: TGTGCCAGCAGACAGGAACCTGGAAACACCATATATTTT.

J is TRBJ1-3 and V is TRBV30; a possible D gene is TRBD1 (5 bases). The length of the CDR3 is 14 residues. Germline CDR1 GTSNPN, CDR2 SVGIG (reference sequence). V was cut by 3 bases and J by 0 bases, with 9 bases left in between. CDR3 amino acids: CAWRRDFSGNTIYF. The CDR3 region has the DNA TGTGCCTGGAGGCGGGACTTCTCTGGAAACACCATATATTTT. The full variable domain, in which reference TRBV30 and TRBJ1-3 provide the parts outside the CDR3, is SQTIHQWPATLVQPVGSPLSLECTVEGTSNPNLYWYRQAAGRGLQLLFYSVGIGQISSEVPQNLSASRPQDRQFILSSKKLLLSDSGFYLCAWRRDFSGNTIYFGEGSWLTVV.

In this sample, this clone turned up once. This chain joins TRBV4-1 and TRBJ2-2; TRBD1 aligns across 8 bases. With V trimmed by 3 bases and J by 5 bases, 5 bases remained unmatched. Germline CDR1 is MGHRA and CDR2 is YSYEKL. CDR3 length: 15 amino acids. The CDR3, as DNA: TGCGCCAGCAGCCAGCGGACAGGGAGAACCGGGGAGCTGTTTTTT. Protein sequence: CASSQRTGRTGELFF.

This rearrangement joins TRBV27 to TRBJ2-1; the D is unclear. This CDR3 spans 14 amino acids. Trimming cost V 4 bases and J 7 bases, with 14 bases left between them. From germline, CDR1 is MNHEY and CDR2 SMNVEV (reference sequence). The CDR3 region has the DNA TGTGCCAGCAGTTCTACCAGTATAGCTAATGAGCAGTTCTTC. This encodes CASSSTSIANEQFF.

The chain recombines TRBV6-6 with TRBJ1-2, with D possibly TRBD1 on 5 matching bases. Germline values: CDR1 MNHNY, CDR2 SVGAGI (reference sequence). The length of the CDR3 is 14 residues. Trimming left V 6 bases short and J 5 bases short, with 16 bases between. CDR3 coding DNA: TGTGCCAGCAGCTCCGCGGGAGGGACTTATGGCTACACCTTC. It encodes CASSSAGGTYGYTF.

V and J are TRBV5-1 and TRBJ2-3; D may be TRBD2 (5 bases). Per germline, CDR1 SGHRS and CDR2 YFSETQ. V lost 0 bases and J 2 bases, leaving 10 bases between the germline ends. CDR3 length: 15 residues. CDR3 sequence reads: CASSLVPSITDTQYF. The CDR3, as DNA: TGCGCCAGCAGCTTGGTGCCTAGCATCACAGATACGCAGTATTTT.

A note on this clone: The junction differs from germline at one of its ends, possibly a read error. Distinct nucleotide sequences in the sample also encode this CDR3. The chain links TRBV12-5 to TRBJ1-4; 7 bases agree with TRBD1. Germline lookup yields CDR1 LGHNT and CDR2 FRNRAP. CDR3 length: 16 amino acids. Here the CDR3 reads CASGLDLTGFNEKLFF. For the CDR3, the DNA is TGCGCTAGTGGTTTGGATTTGACAGGGTTCAATGAAAAACTGTTTTTT.

The chain joins TRBV25-1 to TRBJ1-6; 7 bases match TRBD1. The V and J ends lost 7 bases and 3 bases, in that order; junction bases with no gene match: 6. The CDR3 consists of 15 residues. In germline, CDR1 is MGHDK, CDR2 SYGVNS. CDR3 protein: CASTNRDSYNSPLHF. As DNA, the CDR3 is TGTGCCAGCACAAACCGGGACAGCTATAATTCACCCCTCCACTTT.

This clone was detected only once. The rearrangement uses TRBV19 and TRBJ1-3; D gene unclear. This CDR3 comprises 14 residues. Germline CDR1 and CDR2: LNHDA and SQIVND (reference sequence). The ends were cut back, 9 bases at V and 0 bases at J, with 12 bases in the middle. The DNA of the CDR3 is TGTGCCAGCCGCGTTTCGGGCTCTGGAAACACCATATATTTT. This gives the protein CASRVSGSGNTIYF.

V and J are TRBV11-2 and TRBJ1-1; unclear D gene. The CDR3 consists of 14 residues. Germline V gives CDR1 SGHAT, CDR2 FQNNGV. Trimming took 0 bases from V and 3 from J, leaving 8 bases between them. CDR3 residues: CASSLELIDTEAFF. Written as DNA, the CDR3 is TGTGCCAGCAGCTTAGAACTGATCGACACTGAAGCTTTCTTT.

The V gene is TRBV10-2, the J gene TRBJ1-2, with TRBD1 matching 7 bases. The germline CDR1 and CDR2 sequences are WSHSY and SAAADI. This CDR3 region has 14 residues. Germline trimming cut 4 bases from V and 5 bases from J; bases unmatched to any gene: 7. The CDR3, as DNA: TGCGCCAGCAGTGGGGGCAGCAGGGGGTATGGCTACACCTTC. It specifies CASSGGSRGYGYTF.

This chain connects TRBV6-1 to TRBJ2-1; 10 nucleotides match TRBD2. The CDR3 consists of 18 residues. The junction had 14 bases not matched to a gene; V was cut back by 2 bases and J by 7 bases. CDR1 is MNHNS, CDR2 SASEGT, per germline. The CDR3 is CASSEWSGRAGYTNEQFF. The CDR3 DNA reads TGTGCCAGCAGTGAATGGAGCGGGAGGGCCGGGTACACGAATGAGCAGTTCTTC.

The genes are TRBV7-9 and TRBJ1-4, with D possibly being TRBD1 (5 bases). The CDR3 length is 14 residues. V was pared by 3 bases and J by 7 bases, with 12 bases between. CDR1 is SEHNR, CDR2 FQNEAQ, per germline (reference sequence). The CDR3, as DNA: TGTGCCAGCAGCTTCGGCGGGGCAGGTGAAAAACTGTTTTTT. Protein product: CASSFGGAGEKLFF.

V usage is TRBV19 and J usage is TRBJ1-6; no clear D gene. The CDR3 length is 14 residues. The V end was cut by 11 bases, the J end by 4 bases, with 15 bases between. Germline values: CDR1 LNHDA, CDR2 SQIVND (reference sequence). The CDR3 reads CAATGNTYNSPLHF. The CDR3 nucleotides read TGTGCCGCCACCGGGAACACGTATAATTCACCCCTCCACTTT.

J is TRBJ2-5 and V is TRBV7-3, with a possible D match to TRBD1 (5 bases). This CDR3 region has 16 residues. V was cut by 8 bases and J by 0 bases, with 19 bases left in between. Germline V lookup: CDR1 SGHTA, CDR2 FQGTGA. For the CDR3, the DNA is TGTGCCAGCCTTCTTGGCCGACAGACGTACCAAGAGACCCAGTACTTC. This gives the protein CASLLGRQTYQETQYF.

The chain joins TRBV18 to TRBJ1-1; tentative D call: TRBD1 (5 bases). This CDR3 has 13 residues. The germline V and J ends were trimmed by 5 bases and 3 bases, with 10 bases remaining between them. Looked up from germline, CDR1 is KGHSH and CDR2 is LQKENI. The CDR3 reads CASSAGGDTEAFF. CDR3 DNA sequence: TGTGCCAGCTCAGCCGGGGGTGACACTGAAGCTTTCTTT.

CDR3 in amino acids: CASSRTLQSEQYF. DNA of the CDR3: TGTGCCAGCAGTCGCACGCTGCAGTCCGAGCAGTACTTC. The V call is TRBV14, the J call TRBJ2-7; the D is unclear. The length of the CDR3 is 13 residues. Germline CDR1 reads SGHDN; CDR2 reads FVKESK. Trimming removed 6 bases at V and 6 bases at J, with 15 bases between.

The count of this clone is one. The junction does not match germline at one end; this may be a read error. The chain employs TRBV7-9 and TRBJ2-7, with D maybe TRBD1 (6 bases). The CDR3 loop spans 12 amino acids. Per germline, CDR1 SEHNR and CDR2 FQNEAQ (reference sequence). The CDR3 coding sequence is TGTTCCAGCAGCTTAAGGGGGAGCCAGGAGTACTTC. Translating gives CSSSLRGSQEYF.